The 27 T cell receptor beta chains below were found in one sample sequenced in a study of T cell repertoires in cytomegalovirus infection (dated by TCRdb to about 2019). TCRdb records Illumina HiSeq 1500 as the sequencer. Clones were called with MiXCR by TCRdb after fastp trimmed the public reads at Q25, and only in-frame beta chains were retained. A single entry per CDR3 protein holds the most common genes and DNA from its merged rows. Present in this sample are 450,000 to 550,000 distinct CDR3 sequences, more than 15% of which were seen just once. The ten largest clones add up to around 25% of the sample. The sequenced material came from CD8+ T cells from PBMCs. These receptors were collected from a human donor in good health (CMV status not recorded). Some clones in this sample may be carry-over from other donors' samples.

Comments on this clonotype: A read error may be the cause here, since a much bigger clone is one base away. This chain links TRBV23-1 with TRBJ2-1; the D gene could be TRBD1 or TRBD2 (5 bases each). TRBV23-1 is annotated as an ORF whose role is uncertain. CDR3 length equals 14 residues. CDR3 in DNA: TGCGCCAGCAGCACAGAGGGGCATTACAATGAGAAGTTCTTC. Translation: CASSTEGHYNEKFF.

The rearrangement joins TRBV30 to TRBJ1-4; D possibly corresponds to TRBD1 (5 bases). Germline CDR1 reads GTSNPN; CDR2 reads SVGIG (reference sequence). CDR3 length equals 16 residues. With 7 bases removed from V and 6 bases from J, the gap between germline ends came to 24 bases. This CDR3 reads CASIPRSVPGDEKLFF. The CDR3 bases are TGTGCCTCCATCCCCAGGTCGGTTCCGGGGGATGAAAAACTGTTTTTT.

This clonotype was counted at least ten times. This rearrangement joins TRBV7-6 to TRBJ2-5; D is unclear. The CDR3 is 13 amino acids. Between the trimmed V and J ends, which lost 1 base and 5 bases, there was a span of 8 bases. CDR1 is SGHVS, CDR2 FNYEAQ, per germline. DNA for the CDR3: TGTGCCAGCAGCTTAGGAACCTGGGAGACCCAGTACTTC. This gives the protein CASSLGTWETQYF.

V usage is TRBV6-2 or TRBV6-3 and J usage is TRBJ1-6; 10 positions match TRBD1. The CDR3 has 15 residues. In germline, CDR1 is MNHEY, CDR2 SVGEGT. J was trimmed by 9 bases and V by 5 bases; bases with no gene match: 7. CDR3 coding DNA: TGTGCCAGCAGTGCCCGGGACAGGGGTTTTTCACCCCTCCACTTT. Protein product: CASSARDRGFSPLHF.

This clonotype was counted between two and nine times. The chain employs TRBV15 and TRBJ1-1, with 10 bases lining up with TRBD1. CDR3 length: 12 amino acids. Germline V lookup: CDR1 LNHNV, CDR2 YYDKDF (reference sequence). V was pared by 6 bases and J by 7 bases, with 2 bases of the junction left unmatched. CDR3 region: CATRTGGNEAFF. The CDR3 nucleotides read TGTGCCACCAGGACAGGGGGCAATGAAGCTTTCTTT.

The V call is TRBV29-1, the J call TRBJ1-2; TRBD1 matches at 9 bases. This CDR3 spans 14 amino acids. From germline, CDR1 is SQVTM and CDR2 ANQGSEA. The J segment lost 7 bases and the V segment lost 0 bases, leaving 6 bases of the junction unmatched. The chain's CDR3 is CSVEERTGVSGYTF. CDR3 nucleotides: TGCAGCGTTGAAGAGCGGACAGGGGTATCTGGCTACACCTTC. Based on the CDR3 plus reference TRBV29-1 and TRBJ1-2, the full variable domain is SAVISQKPSRDICQRGTSLTIQCQVDSQVTMMFWYRQQPGQSLTLIATANQGSEATYESGFVIDKFPISRPNLTFSTLTVSNMSPEDSSIYLCSVEERTGVSGYTFGSGTRLTVV.

Here the CDR3 DNA reads TGTGCCAGCAGTTATGCCCAGGGGGCCTACGAGCAGTACTTC. It yields the protein CASSYAQGAYEQYF. The chain employs TRBV6-6 and TRBJ2-7; 7 positions agree with TRBD1. The V segment lost 3 bases and the J segment 2 bases; nucleotides outside the gene matches: 4. CDR1 MNHNY and CDR2 SVGAGI come from the germline V gene (reference sequence). This CDR3 spans 14 amino acids.

V gene TRBV6-5 combines with J gene TRBJ2-1, with 10 bases that match TRBD2. The CDR3 sequence is 18 residues long. CDR1 is MNHEY and CDR2 is SVGAGI in the germline V gene. V was pared by 0 bases and J by 9 bases, with 14 bases of the junction left unmatched. The CDR3 region has the DNA TGTGCCAGCAGTTACTCGATTAGCGGGGGGCGCGATGGAGGTGAGCAGTTCTTC. Protein sequence: CASSYSISGGRDGGEQFF.

The chain recombines TRBV10-3 with TRBJ1-1; 9 bases map to TRBD1. Germline CDR1 ENHRY, CDR2 SYGVKD. The CDR3 contains 15 residues. V lost 3 bases and J lost 6; bases outside the gene matches: 8. The CDR3 protein is CAISDGQGINAEAFF. As DNA, the CDR3 is TGTGCCATCAGTGATGGACAGGGGATAAACGCTGAAGCTTTCTTT.

About this clonotype: A much larger clone lies one base from this, so it may be a read error. The V gene is TRBV4-2, the J gene TRBJ2-1; D gene ambiguous. Germline V lookup: CDR1 LGHNA, CDR2 YNFKEQ. This CDR3 region has 14 residues. The CDR3 reads CTSSQDGLEPKRFF. The CDR3, as DNA: TGTACCAGCAGCCAAGACGGGTTAGAGCCAAAGAGGTTCTTC.

The chain joins TRBV27 to TRBJ2-5; 7 bases are shared with TRBD1. Trimming cost V 3 bases and J 2 bases; bases outside gene matches: 9. The CDR3 has 16 amino acids. Germline V gives CDR1 MNHEY, CDR2 SMNVEV (reference sequence). CDR3 loop: CASSLSRGLGQETQYF. Here the CDR3 DNA reads TGTGCCAGCAGTTTGAGTAGGGGGCTTGGGCAAGAGACCCAGTACTTC.

The chain is built from TRBV5-1 and TRBJ2-5, with D unclear. V shed 5 bases and J shed 7 bases, with 18 bases lying between them. This CDR3 has 14 amino acids. CDR1 is SGHRS, CDR2 YFSETQ, per germline. The CDR3 loop is CASSSQVFQWTQYF. DNA of the CDR3: TGCGCCAGCAGTTCCCAGGTGTTTCAATGGACCCAGTACTTC.

This clonotype was seen repeatedly, ten times or more. V is TRBV7-9 and J is TRBJ2-7; D might be TRBD1 or TRBD2, each matching 5 bases. Germline CDR1 and CDR2: SEHNR and FQNEAQ (reference sequence). The CDR3 sequence is 15 residues long. V shed 5 bases and J shed 3 bases, with 17 bases lying between them. In DNA form, the CDR3 reads TGTGCCAGCAGCAGCCGGGACGACTGGGGCTACGAGCAGTACTTC. Residues: CASSSRDDWGYEQYF.

The CDR3 region is CATPGGLSGNTIYF. CDR3 nucleotides: TGTGCCACCCCCGGCGGCCTCTCTGGAAACACCATATATTTT. The V and J genes are TRBV11-2 and TRBJ1-3; D remains ambiguous. Trimming left V 10 bases short and J 0 bases short, with 13 bases between. This CDR3 comprises 14 residues. Per the germline V gene, CDR1 is SGHAT and CDR2 is FQNNGV.

This clonotype was detected a few times. The chain links TRBV7-3 to TRBJ2-2, with 9 positions matching TRBD1. The germline gives CDR1 SGHTA, CDR2 FQGTGA. Trimming at V came to 2 bases and at J to 6 bases, leaving 4 bases not matched to a gene. The length of the CDR3 is 15 residues. The CDR3 spells CASSLGGQGPGELFF. The DNA for the CDR3 is TGTGCCAGCAGCTTAGGGGGACAGGGTCCCGGGGAGCTGTTTTTT.

The chain links TRBV27 to TRBJ2-3; the D gene is possibly TRBD2 (6 bases). The V and J ends lost 4 bases and 4 bases respectively, with 24 bases between them. Germline CDR1 reads MNHEY; CDR2 reads SMNVEV (reference sequence). The CDR3 extends over 18 amino acids. CDR3 sequence (DNA): TGTGCCAGCAGTTCGCATGAAATGACTAGAGTTCCACCAGATACGCAGTATTTT. Its protein is CASSSHEMTRVPPDTQYF.

This clonotype was recorded at least ten times. The J gene is TRBJ1-1, the V gene TRBV19; D call uncertain. CDR1 is LNHDA, CDR2 SQIVND, per germline (reference sequence). V was cut by 3 bases and J by 5 bases, with 7 bases left in between. The CDR3 extends over 12 amino acids. The CDR3 DNA is TGTGCCAGTAGTATTCAAAATACTGAAGCTTTCTTT. Protein product: CASSIQNTEAFF.

This chain connects TRBV9 to TRBJ1-4; D remains unclear. V lost 4 bases to trimming and J lost 7 bases, with 11 bases between them. The CDR3 consists of 13 residues. CDR1 and CDR2 (germline): SGDLS, YYNGEE. Here the CDR3 DNA reads TGTGCCAGCAGCACATCGACGGGTGAAAAACTGTTTTTT. This translates into CASSTSTGEKLFF.

Regarding this clonotype: A much larger clone lies a single base off, so this may be a read error. The chain recombines TRBV7-6 with TRBJ2-1; D may be TRBD1 (5 bases). Germline CDR1 and CDR2: SGHVS and FNYEAQ. The CDR3 has 15 residues. CDR3 region: CASSQDKGSYNEQIF. CDR3 nucleotide sequence: TGTGCTAGCAGCCAGGACAAGGGGTCCTACAATGAGCAGATCTTC.

This clonotype occurred a few times. The V gene is TRBV6-5, the J gene TRBJ2-3; possibly TRBD1 for D (5 bases). The V and J ends lost 5 bases and 6 bases respectively, with 15 bases between them. CDR1 and CDR2 (germline): MNHEY, SVGAGI. This CDR3 has 14 amino acids. CDR3 protein: CASSPPGWRDTQYF. The CDR3 coding sequence is TGTGCCAGCAGTCCCCCAGGGTGGCGGGATACGCAGTATTTT.

The chain carries TRBV27 and TRBJ1-1; tentative D call: TRBD1 (5 bases). The CDR3 runs to 14 residues. CDR1 and CDR2 (germline): MNHEY, SMNVEV (reference sequence). Trimming left V 5 bases short and J 4 bases short, with 14 bases between. The CDR3 loop reads CASSGRGQGTEAFF. CDR3 DNA: TGTGCCAGCAGTGGCCGAGGTCAGGGCACTGAAGCTTTCTTT.

This clonotype came up many times. The chain combines TRBV7-6 with TRBJ1-5, with 7 positions matching TRBD1. The CDR3 has 15 amino acids. Per the germline V gene, CDR1 is SGHVS and CDR2 is FNYEAQ. After removal of 5 bases from V and 5 bases from J, the junction contained 9 bases not matched to a gene. The CDR3 DNA reads as TGTGCCAGCAGCAGCCAGACAGGGCGGGATCAGCCCCAGCATTTT. Translation: CASSSQTGRDQPQHF.

This clonotype was detected many times. The V call is TRBV12-3 or TRBV12-4, the J call TRBJ1-2; 11 bases line up with TRBD1. This CDR3 has 17 amino acids. Trimming took 5 bases from V and 8 from J; bases not matched to a gene: 16. CDR3 bases: TGTGCCAGCAGTCCCCAAATAGGACAGGGGGCTGGTTGGGGCTACACCTTC. As protein: CASSPQIGQGAGWGYTF.

This clonotype appeared many times. The chain recombines TRBV29-1 with TRBJ2-1; D call uncertain. The CDR3 has 12 residues. V shed 2 bases and J shed 6 bases, with 8 bases lying between them. Germline V gene sequence: CDR1 SQVTM, CDR2 ANQGSEA. CDR3 nucleotides: TGCAGCGTTGAAAGGCGGCGCAATGAGCAGTTCTTC. This translates into CSVERRRNEQFF.

As regards this clonotype: One base away lies a much larger clone, so this may be a sequencing read error. The chain employs TRBV11-2 and TRBJ2-2; 7 positions agree with TRBD2. The germline CDR1 and CDR2 sequences are SGHAT and FQNNGV. CDR3 size: 16 residues. The CDR3: CASLPGGGENTGVLFF. CDR3 DNA: TGTGCCAGCCTACCGGGGGGAGGTGAGAACACCGGGGTGCTGTTTTTT. Variable domain in full (rest from reference TRBV11-2 and TRBJ2-2): EAGVAQSPRYKIIEKRQSVAFWCNPISGHATLYWYQQILGQGPKLLIQFQNNGVVDDSQLPKDRFSAERLKGVDSTLKIQPAKLEDSAVYLCASLPGGGENTGVLFFGEGSRLTVL.

The rearrangement uses TRBV19 and TRBJ1-2; the D gene is possibly TRBD1 (5 bases). Germline V gene sequence: CDR1 LNHDA, CDR2 SQIVND (reference sequence). V dropped 10 bases and J dropped 2 bases, with 8 bases sitting between them. The length of the CDR3 is 11 residues. CDR3 sequence: CAIRGNYGYTF. DNA for the CDR3: TGTGCCATAAGGGGAAACTATGGCTACACCTTC.

Comments on this clonotype: Being one base from a much bigger clone, this may be a read error. CDR3 DNA sequence: TGTGCCAGCAGTGACAGGGAGATCTCCTACAATGGGCAGTTCTTC. This translates into CASSDREISYNGQFF. The chain is built from TRBV5-4 and TRBJ2-1, with TRBD1 identical over 7 bases. The CDR3 has 15 amino acids. CDR1 is SGHNT, CDR2 YYREEE, per germline (reference sequence).